The 24 T cell receptor beta chains presented below share a single source sample, sequenced in a study of blood T cell repertoires in COVID-19. The assay was immunoSEQ multiplex PCR, and TCRdb's table has in-frame clones only and misses some. This table has approximately 100,000 clones, around 72% appearing once. Sequencing used peripheral blood. The source is a man between 70 and 80 years old with acute or convalescent COVID-19.

This chain links TRBV19 with TRBJ2-7, with TRBD1 matching 9 bases. The CDR3 runs 14 residues. Germline V gene lookup returns CDR1 LNHDA and CDR2 SQIVND (reference sequence). Trimming cost V 4 bases and J 7 bases; bases outside gene matches: 8. The CDR3, as DNA: TGTGCCAGTAGTAGGGGACAGGGCTCGCGAGAGCAGTACTTC. Its protein is CASSRGQGSREQYF.

This chain uses TRBV2 with TRBJ2-1, with D perhaps TRBD1 (6 bases). Per the germline V gene, CDR1 is SNHLY and CDR2 is FYNNEI. This CDR3 has 14 amino acids. Trimming removed 6 bases at V and 3 bases at J, with 12 bases between. The CDR3, as DNA: TGTGCCAGCAGAGTATCAGGGGTCTACAATGAGCAGTTCTTC. Translating gives CASRVSGVYNEQFF.

The chain carries TRBV7-2 and TRBJ1-5; 9 positions agree with TRBD1. The germline CDR1 and CDR2 sequences are SGHTA and FQGNSA. The CDR3 has 13 residues. Trimming removed 4 bases from V and 8 bases from J; junction bases left unmatched: 3. The CDR3 reads CASSWTGVEPQHF. The CDR3 nucleotides read TGTGCCAGCAGCTGGACAGGGGTGGAGCCCCAGCATTTT. Drawing the rest from reference TRBV7-2 and TRBJ1-5, the complete variable domain is GAGVSQSPSNKVTEKGKDVELRCDPISGHTALYWYRQSLGQGLEFLIYFQGNSAPDKSGLPSDRFSAERTGGSVSTLTIQRTQQEDSAVYLCASSWTGVEPQHFGDGTRLSIL.

J is TRBJ1-2 and V is TRBV30, with no clear D. Germline lookup yields CDR1 GTSNPN and CDR2 SVGIG (reference sequence). V lost 4 bases, J lost 8 bases, and 17 bases lay in between. This CDR3 comprises 13 residues. The CDR3 DNA is TGTGCCTGGAAGCCCAAAATACTAGGGGGCTACACCTTC. It specifies CAWKPKILGGYTF.

The CDR3 sequence is CASSLPLAGLNEQFF. CDR3 coding DNA: TGCGCCAGCAGCTTGCCACTAGCGGGCCTCAATGAGCAGTTCTTC. This chain joins TRBV5-1 and TRBJ2-1, with 9 bases identical to TRBD2. With V trimmed by 1 base and J by 6 bases, 5 bases remained unmatched. The V gene's germline CDR1 is SGHRS and CDR2 YFSETQ. The CDR3 is 15 residues long.

The chain couples TRBV6-5 to TRBJ2-7; D uncertain. This CDR3 is built from 15 residues. Per the germline V gene, CDR1 is MNHEY and CDR2 is SVGAGI. The V end lost 6 bases, the J end lost 5 bases, and 20 bases lay between the germline ends. The DNA of the CDR3 is TGTGCCAGCAGCCGTAGAGTTCAGGATCGTAACGAGCAGTACTTC. Translated: CASSRRVQDRNEQYF.

There are many counts of this clone. The sample holds other DNA sequences that translate to the same CDR3. V and J are TRBV9 and TRBJ1-2; no clear D gene. Trimming removed 5 bases at V and 4 bases at J, with 9 bases between. Germline V gives CDR1 SGDLS, CDR2 YYNGEE. CDR3 length: 12 amino acids. The CDR3 region is CASSADFYGYTF. The CDR3 nucleotides read TGTGCCAGCAGTGCAGATTTCTATGGCTACACCTTC.

In this sample, this clone turned up once. The J gene is TRBJ2-1, the V gene TRBV6-5; TRBD1 agrees at 11 bases. Germline assignment: CDR1 MNHEY and CDR2 SVGAGI. CDR3 length: 16 amino acids. The junction had 7 bases not matched to a gene; V was cut back by 4 bases and J by 5 bases. The CDR3 bases are TGTGCCAGCAGTTCCTGGACAGGGGGCCCGGACAATGAGCAGTTCTTC. Its translation is CASSSWTGGPDNEQFF.

The genes are TRBV4-2 and TRBJ2-7, with 8 bases matching TRBD2. The CDR3 length is 16 residues. Unmatched junction bases numbered 10, after V lost 2 bases and J lost 4 bases. In germline, CDR1 is LGHNA, CDR2 YNFKEQ. DNA for the CDR3: TGTGCCAGCAGCCAATCCGGGACTAGTGCCGTATACGAGCAGTACTTC. It yields the protein CASSQSGTSAVYEQYF.

The chain joins TRBV18 to TRBJ1-1, with 9 bases fitting TRBD1. Germline trimming cut 1 base from V and 0 bases from J; bases unmatched to any gene: 6. Germline loops: CDR1 KGHSH, CDR2 LQKENI. The CDR3 has 17 amino acids. CDR3 sequence reads: CASSPRGQGSMNTEAFF. The CDR3 nucleotides read TGTGCCAGCTCACCACGGGGACAGGGTAGCATGAACACTGAAGCTTTCTTT.

The chain links TRBV16 to TRBJ2-1; no clear D. The V end was cut by 1 base, the J end by 8 bases, with 9 bases between. The CDR3 runs 13 residues. Germline lookup yields CDR1 KGHSY and CDR2 FQNENV. CDR3 coding DNA: TGTGCCAGCAGCCAATACAATTTCGATGAGCAGTTCTTC. Translating gives CASSQYNFDEQFF.

In this sample, this clone turned up once. The rearrangement joins TRBV25-1 to TRBJ2-5; 9 positions match TRBD1. V shed 6 bases and J 4 bases; nucleotides not matched to a gene: 3. CDR3 length equals 13 residues. The germline CDR1 and CDR2 sequences are MGHDK and SYGVNS. CDR3 protein: CASRQGARETQYF. The CDR3 DNA follows: TGTGCCAGCAGACAGGGGGCTAGAGAGACCCAGTACTTC. The whole variable domain, remainder taken from reference TRBV25-1 and TRBJ2-5, is EADIYQTPRYLVIGTGKKITLECSQTMGHDKMYWYQQDPGMELHLIHYSYGVNSTEKGDLSSESTVSRIRTEHFPLTLESARPSHTSQYLCASRQGARETQYFGPGTRLLVL.

The rearrangement uses TRBV6-6 and TRBJ1-5; 8 bases align to TRBD1. The V gene's germline CDR1 is MNHNY and CDR2 SVGAGI (reference sequence). The ends lost 8 bases at V and 6 bases at J; junction bases unmatched: 15. The CDR3 loop spans 16 amino acids. The CDR3 sequence: CASLSYAQGARQPQHF. CDR3 nucleotide sequence: TGTGCCAGCCTCAGTTACGCGCAGGGGGCGCGTCAGCCCCAGCATTTT.

A few counts support this clone. V and J are TRBV5-8 and TRBJ1-4; TRBD1 agrees at 8 bases. The germline CDR1 and CDR2 sequences are SGHTS and YDEGEE. This CDR3 region has 15 residues. The ends lost 2 bases at V and 4 bases at J; junction bases unmatched: 4. The CDR3 DNA sequence: TGTGCCAGCAGCTTTCCGGGACAGGATAATGAAAAACTGTTTTTT. This translates into CASSFPGQDNEKLFF.

This chain links TRBV19 with TRBJ2-7, with TRBD1 matching over 8 bases. Trimming cost V 7 bases and J 5 bases; bases outside gene matches: 4. Germline V CDR1 and CDR2: LNHDA, SQIVND (reference sequence). The CDR3 is 12 amino acids. The CDR3 reads CASTAGGNEQYF. For the CDR3, the DNA is TGTGCCAGTACAGCAGGGGGCAACGAGCAGTACTTC.

V usage is TRBV6-1 and J usage is TRBJ2-7; 10 bases line up with TRBD2. The CDR3 totals 18 residues. The ends lost 2 bases at V and 6 bases at J; junction bases unmatched: 16. Looked up from germline, CDR1 is MNHNS and CDR2 is SASEGT. This chain's CDR3 is CASSEFGTGTSDLIEQYF. CDR3 nucleotide sequence: TGTGCCAGCAGTGAATTCGGTACCGGGACTAGCGACTTAATCGAGCAGTACTTC.

In this sample, this clone turned up a few times. This chain uses TRBV6-5 with TRBJ1-5; maybe TRBD1 (6 bases). The germline V gene has CDR1 MNHEY and CDR2 SVGAGI. V gave up 4 bases and J gave up 7 bases, with 8 bases separating them. CDR3 length: 12 amino acids. This CDR3 is CASSSGDQPQHF. Here the CDR3 DNA reads TGTGCCAGCAGTTCAGGGGACCAGCCCCAGCATTTT.

The chain couples TRBV6-4 to TRBJ2-7; the D is unclear. The CDR3 is made up of 13 amino acids. Germline V gene lookup returns CDR1 MRHNA and CDR2 SNTAGT. V lost 3 bases, J lost 0 bases, and 6 bases lay in between. CDR3 coding DNA: TGTGCCAGCAGTGAGGGCCCCTCCTACGAGCAGTACTTC. Its protein product is CASSEGPSYEQYF.

The chain is built from TRBV2 and TRBJ2-3; 11 bases fit TRBD2. The CDR3 contains 15 residues. The ends lost 4 bases at V and 1 base at J; junction bases unmatched: 1. CDR1 and CDR2 (germline): SNHLY, FYNNEI. The CDR3 region has the DNA TGTGCCAGCAGTGGGGGACTAGCGGGCACAGATACGCAGTATTTT. The encoded protein is CASSGGLAGTDTQYF.

The rearrangement links TRBV19 to TRBJ2-5; D not certain. The germline V gene has CDR1 LNHDA and CDR2 SQIVND (reference sequence). The CDR3 loop spans 11 amino acids. Trimming removed 3 bases from V and 5 bases from J, with 4 bases in between. The CDR3: CASSIMETQYF. CDR3 bases: TGTGCCAGTAGTATTATGGAGACCCAGTACTTC.

This chain joins TRBV6-5 and TRBJ2-5; D is unresolved. The CDR3 spans 16 residues. V was cut by 0 bases and J by 1 base, with 12 bases left in between. CDR1 and CDR2 from the germline V gene are MNHEY and SVGAGI. The CDR3 region is CASSYSFTAFQETQYF. CDR3 in DNA: TGTGCCAGCAGTTACTCGTTCACAGCCTTCCAAGAGACCCAGTACTTC.

A single count supports this clone. The V call is TRBV5-1, the J call TRBJ1-2; D possibly corresponds to TRBD1 (6 bases). CDR1 and CDR2 (germline): SGHRS, YFSETQ. This CDR3 has 13 amino acids. V lost 2 bases and J 3 bases, leaving 8 bases between the germline ends. The CDR3 is CASSLGGDYGYTF. CDR3 nucleotides: TGCGCCAGCAGCTTAGGGGGAGACTATGGCTACACCTTC.

This clone turned up a few times. V gene TRBV12-3 or TRBV12-4 combines with J gene TRBJ2-5; perhaps TRBD1 as D (5 bases). The CDR3 consists of 13 residues. V lost 9 bases and J 6 bases, leaving 17 bases between the germline ends. The CDR3 reads CASRGIAGQTQYF. Written as DNA, the CDR3 is TGTGCCAGTAGGGGTATAGCCGGGCAGACCCAGTACTTC.

The V and J genes are TRBV7-3 and TRBJ2-3; 9 bases match TRBD1. V lost 0 bases to trimming and J lost 4 bases; unmatched junction nucleotides: 14. The CDR3 has 19 residues. CDR1 and CDR2 (germline): SGHTA, FQGTGA. Here the CDR3 DNA reads TGTGCCAGCAGCTTAACCAGCTCTACGACAGGGGGTAGGGCAGATACGCAGTATTTT. Its protein is CASSLTSSTTGGRADTQYF.